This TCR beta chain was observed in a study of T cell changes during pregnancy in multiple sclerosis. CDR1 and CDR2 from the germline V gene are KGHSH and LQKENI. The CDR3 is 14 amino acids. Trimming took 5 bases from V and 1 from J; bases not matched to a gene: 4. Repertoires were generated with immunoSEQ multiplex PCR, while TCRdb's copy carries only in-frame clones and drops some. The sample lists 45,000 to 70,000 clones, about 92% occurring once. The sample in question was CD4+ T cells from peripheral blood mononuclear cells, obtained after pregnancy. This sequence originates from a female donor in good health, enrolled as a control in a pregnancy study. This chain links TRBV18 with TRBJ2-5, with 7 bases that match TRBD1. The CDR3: CASSKNRGQETQYF. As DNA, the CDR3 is TGTGCCAGCTCAAAAAACAGGGGCCAAGAGACCCAGTACTTC. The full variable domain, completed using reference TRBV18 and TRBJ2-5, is NAGVMQNPRHLVRRRGQEARLRCSPMKGHSHVYWYRQLPEEGLKFMVYLQKENIIDESGMPKERFSAEFPKEGPSILRIQQVVRGDSAAYFCASSKNRGQETQYFGPGTRLLVL.